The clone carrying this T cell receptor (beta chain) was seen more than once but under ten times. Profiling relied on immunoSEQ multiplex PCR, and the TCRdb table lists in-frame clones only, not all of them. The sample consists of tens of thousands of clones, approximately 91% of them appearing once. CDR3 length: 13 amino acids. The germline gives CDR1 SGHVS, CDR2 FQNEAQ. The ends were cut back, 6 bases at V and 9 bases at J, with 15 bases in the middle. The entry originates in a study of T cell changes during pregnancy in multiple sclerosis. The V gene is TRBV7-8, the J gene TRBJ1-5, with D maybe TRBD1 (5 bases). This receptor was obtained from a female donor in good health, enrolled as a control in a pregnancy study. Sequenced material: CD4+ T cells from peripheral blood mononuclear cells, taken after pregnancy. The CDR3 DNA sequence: TGTGCCAGCAGTCTTGTGGGGCCGCCGCCCCAGCATTTT. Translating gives CASSLVGPPPQHF. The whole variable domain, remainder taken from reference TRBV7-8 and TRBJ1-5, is GAGVSQSPRYKVAKRGQDVALRCDPISGHVSLFWYQQALGQGPEFLTYFQNEAQLDKSGLPSDRFFAERPEGSVSTLKIQRTQQEDSAVYLCASSLVGPPPQHFGDGTRLSIL.